These 5 T cell receptor beta chains were sequenced from one sample in a study of shared clonotypes between healthy human individuals. Assay used: immunoSEQ multiplex PCR; TCRdb lists only in-frame clones, some missing. The sample carries fewer than 1.8 million clones, approximately 98.5% recorded once. The source material was naive CD4+ T cells sorted from blood. Specified subset: CD45RA+ positively selected. The receptors originated from a man aged 25 to 40 in good health.

The V and J genes are TRBV18 and TRBJ2-2, with D tentatively TRBD2 (6 bases). The CDR3 sequence is 13 residues long. Germline V gene data show CDR1 as KGHSH and CDR2 as LQKENI. Deletions cut 2 bases from V and 8 bases from J, with 9 bases between. The CDR3, as DNA: TGTGCCAGCTCACCAAGCGGGCTTGGGGAGCTGTTTTTT. Translating gives CASSPSGLGELFF.

This chain joins TRBV7-2 and TRBJ2-7, with 9 bases lining up with TRBD1. The CDR3 extends over 15 amino acids. V lost 3 bases to trimming and J lost 5 bases; unmatched junction nucleotides: 8. Germline CDR1 SGHTA, CDR2 FQGNSA. The CDR3 region has the DNA TGTGCCAGCAGCTTCCGGGACAGGGTTCCTAACGAGCAGTACTTC. The encoded protein is CASSFRDRVPNEQYF.

In the case of this clone: Other DNA sequences in this sample translate to the same CDR3. This sequence joins TRBV2 and TRBJ2-5; D unclear. V lost 2 bases and J 2 bases, leaving 6 bases between the germline ends. The CDR3 runs 13 residues. CDR1 is SNHLY and CDR2 is FYNNEI in the germline V gene. The CDR3 region is CASSEYRQETQYF. In DNA, the CDR3 is TGTGCCAGCAGTGAATACAGACAAGAGACCCAGTACTTC.

CDR3 DNA: TGTGCCAGCAGCTTAGCCCCTGGCGGGCGGAATGAGCAGTTCTTC. Protein: CASSLAPGGRNEQFF. The chain is built from TRBV7-8 and TRBJ2-1; possible D gene TRBD2, 5 bases. The V and J ends lost 0 bases and 7 bases respectively, with 13 bases between them. CDR1 and CDR2 (germline): SGHVS, FQNEAQ. CDR3 length: 15 amino acids.

The rearrangement uses TRBV6-5 and TRBJ1-5; D is unresolved. This CDR3 is built from 13 residues. The germline gives CDR1 MNHEY, CDR2 SVGAGI. The germline V and J ends were trimmed by 6 bases and 8 bases, with 14 bases remaining between them. The CDR3 bases are TGTGCCAGCAGCTTGGGCCCTACGGAGCCCCAGCATTTT. It is translated as CASSLGPTEPQHF.